This T cell receptor (beta chain) was profiled in a study of cytomegalovirus exposure and HLA in healthy donors. Findings and caveats of the study: In the analysis, some V segments, TRBV6-2 and TRBV6-3 included, were excluded as indistinguishable. Roughly uniform depth of sequencing across donors was assumed in presence/absence analyses. In a later analysis, parvovirus B19, influenza, CMV and Epstein-Barr virus appeared linked to several top co-occurrence clusters. Available immune exposure information covered CMV serostatus only.

This clone was counted between two and nine times. As yet, its antigen is unknown. Trimming took 6 bases from V and 2 from J; bases not matched to a gene: 6. The germline CDR1 and CDR2 sequences are SEHNR and FQNEAQ (reference sequence). CDR3 length: 16 residues. PCR involved 60 Vbeta and 13 Jbeta primers. Assay: immunoSEQ multiplex PCR; the TCRdb copy retains only in-frame clones and omits some. The repertoire has tens of thousands of clones, around nine tenths of them found once; the top ten carry around a tenth. The gene calls are TRBV7-9 and TRBJ2-2; 10 bases fit TRBD2. This receptor was identified in a man younger than 45 in good health and CMV-seropositive. Material: PBMCs. The CDR3 region is CASRLTSGKNTGELFF. DNA of the CDR3: TGTGCCAGCAGACTTACTAGCGGGAAAAACACCGGGGAGCTGTTTTTT.